This TCR beta chain was captured by sequencing in a study of CD8+CD57+ T cells in acquired aplastic anemia. Study summary: DNA from sorted CD4+ and CD8+ cells averaged roughly 3.2 ug. Findings and caveats of the study: Between patients and controls, CD8+ Simpson's diversity did not vary significantly.

Patients picked for sequencing had shown CD8+CD57+ cell expansion detected by flow cytometry. TCR beta VDJ and CDR3 profiles were obtained from a genomic DNA template. TCRdb ran MiXCR on the reads and lists one entry per CDR3 protein. The sample gives under 200,000 distinct CDR3 sequences, 48% of which show up once; 1.8% is in the top ten. In this sample, this clonotype turned up many times. Its antigen is not known. Germline loops: CDR1 SNHLY, CDR2 FYNNEI. The V gene lost 3 bases and the J gene lost 0 bases, with 11 bases spanning the gap. This CDR3 contains 15 residues. The sequence was collected from a human donor with aplastic anemia. The sample was sorted CD4+, CD8+, or CD8+CD57+ T cells (not recorded which) from PBMCs. The gene calls are TRBV2 and TRBJ1-2; possible D gene TRBD1, 5 bases. CDR3 DNA sequence: TGTGCCAGCAGTGACAGGGCCGTAGCTAACTATGGCTACACCTTC. Encoded protein: CASSDRAVANYGYTF.